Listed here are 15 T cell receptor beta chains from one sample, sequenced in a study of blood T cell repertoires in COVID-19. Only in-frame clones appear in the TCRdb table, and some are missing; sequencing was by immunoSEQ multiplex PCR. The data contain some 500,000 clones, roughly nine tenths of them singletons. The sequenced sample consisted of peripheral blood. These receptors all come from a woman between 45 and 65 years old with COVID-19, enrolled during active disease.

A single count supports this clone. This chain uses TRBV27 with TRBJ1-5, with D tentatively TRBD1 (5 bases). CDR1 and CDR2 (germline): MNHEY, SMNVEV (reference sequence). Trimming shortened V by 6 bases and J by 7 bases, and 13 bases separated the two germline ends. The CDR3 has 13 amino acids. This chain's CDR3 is CASRIGVGQPQHF. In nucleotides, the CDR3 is TGTGCCAGCAGAATAGGGGTGGGGCAGCCCCAGCATTTT.

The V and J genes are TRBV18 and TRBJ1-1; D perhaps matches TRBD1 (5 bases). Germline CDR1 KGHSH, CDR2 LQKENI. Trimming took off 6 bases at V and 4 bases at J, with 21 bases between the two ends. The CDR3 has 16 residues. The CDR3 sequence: CASSGQGGQRFTEAFF. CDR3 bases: TGTGCCAGCTCCGGCCAGGGCGGCCAGAGATTCACTGAAGCTTTCTTT. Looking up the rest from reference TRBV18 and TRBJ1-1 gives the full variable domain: NAGVMQNPRHLVRRRGQEARLRCSPMKGHSHVYWYRQLPEEGLKFMVYLQKENIIDESGMPKERFSAEFPKEGPSILRIQQVVRGDSAAYFCASSGQGGQRFTEAFFGQGTRLTVV.

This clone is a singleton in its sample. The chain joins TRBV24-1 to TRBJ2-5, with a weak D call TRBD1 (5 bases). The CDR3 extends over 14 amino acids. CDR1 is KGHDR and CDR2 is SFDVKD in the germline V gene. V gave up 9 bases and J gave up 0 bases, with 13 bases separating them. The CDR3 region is CATSLAGNQETQYF. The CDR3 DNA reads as TGTGCCACCTCCCTGGCAGGGAACCAAGAGACCCAGTACTTC.

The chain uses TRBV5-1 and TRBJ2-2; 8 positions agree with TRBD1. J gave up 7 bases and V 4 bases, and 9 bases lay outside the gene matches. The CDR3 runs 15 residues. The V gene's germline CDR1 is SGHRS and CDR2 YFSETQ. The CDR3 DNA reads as TGCGCCAGCAGCCCGTCGGGACAGGTCCACGGGGAGCTGTTTTTT. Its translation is CASSPSGQVHGELFF. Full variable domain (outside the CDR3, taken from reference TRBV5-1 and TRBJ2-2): KAGVTQTPRYLIKTRGQQVTLSCSPISGHRSVSWYQQTPGQGLQFLFEYFSETQRNKGNFPGRFSGRQFSNSRSEMNVSTLELGDSALYLCASSPSGQVHGELFFGEGSRLTVL.

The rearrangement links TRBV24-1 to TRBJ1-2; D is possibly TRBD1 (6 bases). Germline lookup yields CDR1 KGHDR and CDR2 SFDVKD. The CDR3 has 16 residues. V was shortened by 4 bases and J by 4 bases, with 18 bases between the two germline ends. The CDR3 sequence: CATSDARGAEAYGYTF. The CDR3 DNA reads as TGTGCCACCAGTGACGCTCGGGGGGCAGAGGCCTATGGCTACACCTTC.

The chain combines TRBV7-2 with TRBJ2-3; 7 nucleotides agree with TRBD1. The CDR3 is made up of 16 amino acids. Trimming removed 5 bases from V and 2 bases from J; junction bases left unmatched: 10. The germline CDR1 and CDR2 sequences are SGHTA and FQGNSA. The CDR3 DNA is TGTGCCAGCAGCCGGGACAGTGGGGCCTCCACAGATACGCAGTATTTT. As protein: CASSRDSGASTDTQYF.

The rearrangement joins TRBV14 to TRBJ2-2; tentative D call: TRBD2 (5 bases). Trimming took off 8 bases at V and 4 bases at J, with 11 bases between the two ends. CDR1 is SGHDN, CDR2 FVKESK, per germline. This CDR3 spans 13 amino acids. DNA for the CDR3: TGTGCCAGCGGGAGATGGGGCACCGGGGAGCTGTTTTTT. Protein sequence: CASGRWGTGELFF.

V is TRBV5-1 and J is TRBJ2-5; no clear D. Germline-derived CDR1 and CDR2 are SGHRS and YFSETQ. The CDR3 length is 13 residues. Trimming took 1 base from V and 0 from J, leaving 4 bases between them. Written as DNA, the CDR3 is TGCGCCAGCAGCTTGATCGACCAAGAGACCCAGTACTTC. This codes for CASSLIDQETQYF. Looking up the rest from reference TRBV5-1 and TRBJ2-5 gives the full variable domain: KAGVTQTPRYLIKTRGQQVTLSCSPISGHRSVSWYQQTPGQGLQFLFEYFSETQRNKGNFPGRFSGRQFSNSRSEMNVSTLELGDSALYLCASSLIDQETQYFGPGTRLLVL.

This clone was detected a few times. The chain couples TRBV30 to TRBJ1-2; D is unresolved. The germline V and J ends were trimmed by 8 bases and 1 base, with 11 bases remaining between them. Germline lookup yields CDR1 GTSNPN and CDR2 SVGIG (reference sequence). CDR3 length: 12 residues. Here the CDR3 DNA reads TGTGCCCACCATAGCAGTAACTATGGCTACACCTTC. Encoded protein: CAHHSSNYGYTF.

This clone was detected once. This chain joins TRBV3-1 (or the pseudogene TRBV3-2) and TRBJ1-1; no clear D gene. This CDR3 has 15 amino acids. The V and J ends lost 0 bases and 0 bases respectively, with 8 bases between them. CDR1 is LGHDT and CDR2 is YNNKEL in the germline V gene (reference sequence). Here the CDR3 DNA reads TGTGCCAGCAGCCAAGATAGTGTTATGAACACTGAAGCTTTCTTT. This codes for CASSQDSVMNTEAFF.

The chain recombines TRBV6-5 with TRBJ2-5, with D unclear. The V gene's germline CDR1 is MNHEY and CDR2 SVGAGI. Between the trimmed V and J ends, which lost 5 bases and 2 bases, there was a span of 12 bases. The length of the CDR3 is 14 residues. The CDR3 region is CASSNHRSQETQYF. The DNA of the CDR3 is TGTGCCAGCAGTAACCATAGGAGTCAAGAGACCCAGTACTTC.

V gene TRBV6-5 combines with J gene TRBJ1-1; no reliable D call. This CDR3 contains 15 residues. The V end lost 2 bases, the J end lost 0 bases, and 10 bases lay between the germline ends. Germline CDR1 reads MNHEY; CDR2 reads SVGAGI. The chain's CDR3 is CASSYDIPMNTEAFF. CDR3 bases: TGTGCCAGCAGTTACGACATCCCCATGAACACTGAAGCTTTCTTT.

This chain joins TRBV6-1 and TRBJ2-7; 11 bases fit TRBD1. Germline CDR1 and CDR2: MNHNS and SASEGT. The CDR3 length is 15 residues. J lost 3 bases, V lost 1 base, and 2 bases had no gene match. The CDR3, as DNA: TGTGCCAGCAGTGAAGAGGGGACAGGGGGCTACGAGCAGTACTTC. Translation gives CASSEEGTGGYEQYF.

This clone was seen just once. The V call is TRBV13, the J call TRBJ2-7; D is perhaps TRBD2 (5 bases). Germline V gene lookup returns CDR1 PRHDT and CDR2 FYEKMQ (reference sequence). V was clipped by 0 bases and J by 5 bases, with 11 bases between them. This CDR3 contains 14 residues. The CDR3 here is CASSLGRAVNEQYF. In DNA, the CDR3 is TGTGCCAGCAGCTTAGGGCGGGCTGTCAACGAGCAGTACTTC.

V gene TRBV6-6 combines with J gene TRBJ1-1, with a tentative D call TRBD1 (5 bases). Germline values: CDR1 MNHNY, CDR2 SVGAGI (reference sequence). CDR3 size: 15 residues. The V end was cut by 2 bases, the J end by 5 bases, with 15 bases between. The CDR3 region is CASSYTPWGETEAFF. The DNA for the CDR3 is TGTGCCAGCAGTTACACCCCCTGGGGGGAAACTGAAGCTTTCTTT.